What follows are 11 T cell receptor beta chains derived from one specimen sequenced in a study of blood T cell repertoires in COVID-19. Sequencing was performed with immunoSEQ multiplex PCR; in TCRdb, only in-frame clones are kept and a portion is missing. Of under 50,000 clones listed, about 85% are singletons. The sequenced material came from peripheral blood. Receptor source: a man aged 55 to 69 with COVID-19, enrolled during active disease.

The genes are TRBV28 and TRBJ1-2; 7 bases map to TRBD1. CDR3 length: 14 residues. With 2 bases clipped from V and 6 bases from J, the junction kept 6 bases outside the gene matches. Germline values: CDR1 MDHEN, CDR2 SYDVKM. The CDR3 bases are TGTGCCAGCAGTTTAACGGACAGGCCTAATGGCTACACCTTC. It is translated as CASSLTDRPNGYTF.

The CDR3 DNA is TGTGCCAGTAGTATAGAATTGGGCCTCGACACTGAAGCTTTCTTT. Translating gives CASSIELGLDTEAFF. The chain has TRBV19 and TRBJ1-1; D is unresolved. V was cut by 0 bases and J by 3 bases, with 11 bases left in between. The length of the CDR3 is 15 residues. CDR1 and CDR2 (germline): LNHDA, SQIVND (reference sequence).

In its sample, this clone was seen a few times. As DNA, the CDR3 is TGTGCCAGCAGTTTCCCGGGCGGGGAGCTGTTTTTT. It codes for CASSFPGGELFF. This sequence joins TRBV27 and TRBJ2-2, with D uncertain. The CDR3 contains 12 residues. Germline assignment: CDR1 MNHEY and CDR2 SMNVEV (reference sequence). V was clipped by 3 bases and J by 7 bases, with 6 bases between them.

This chain connects TRBV10-2 to TRBJ2-5, with 9 positions matching TRBD2. J was trimmed by 1 base and V by 8 bases; bases with no gene match: 5. The germline V gene has CDR1 WSHSY and CDR2 SAAADI. CDR3 length: 14 amino acids. CDR3 residues: CASGGGAIQETQYF. CDR3 sequence (DNA): TGCGCCAGCGGCGGGGGGGCTATCCAAGAGACCCAGTACTTC.

The chain uses TRBV28 and TRBJ2-1; 8 bases map to TRBD2. Per the germline V gene, CDR1 is MDHEN and CDR2 is SYDVKM. With V trimmed by 8 bases and J by 8 bases, 5 bases remained unmatched. The CDR3 totals 12 residues. CDR3 sequence (DNA): TGTGCCAGCGGACTAGCCTTCGATGAGCAGTTCTTC. This sequence encodes CASGLAFDEQFF.

The J gene is TRBJ2-1, the V gene TRBV10-1, with D tentatively TRBD1 (6 bases). The germline gives CDR1 WNHNN, CDR2 SYGVQD (reference sequence). The CDR3 sequence is 11 residues long. V lost 9 bases and J lost 9, with 12 bases in between. The CDR3 DNA reads TGCGCCAGTTCGAGGGGGAGTGAGCAGTTCTTC. Translating gives CASSRGSEQFF.

This chain uses TRBV7-9 with TRBJ2-3; 11 bases are shared with TRBD2. The CDR3 runs to 16 residues. V trimming: 1 base; J trimming: 1 base; junction bases outside the gene matches: 1. Germline CDR1 is SEHNR and CDR2 is FQNEAQ (reference sequence). The CDR3 DNA reads as TGTGCCAGCAGCTTAGAGGGACTAGCGGGCACAGATACGCAGTATTTT. Protein sequence: CASSLEGLAGTDTQYF.

The chain is built from TRBV19 and TRBJ2-4; maybe TRBD2 (5 bases). V was trimmed by 6 bases and J by 0 bases, leaving 9 bases between them. This CDR3 has 14 amino acids. Germline V gene data show CDR1 as LNHDA and CDR2 as SQIVND (reference sequence). CDR3 amino acids: CASSFGLAKNIQYF. CDR3 DNA sequence: TGTGCCAGTAGCTTTGGACTAGCCAAAAACATTCAGTACTTC. Full variable domain (remainder filled in from reference TRBV19 and TRBJ2-4): DGGITQSPKYLFRKEGQNVTLSCEQNLNHDAMYWYRQDPGQGLRLIYYSQIVNDFQKGDIAEGYSVSREKKESFPLTVTSAQKNPTAFYLCASSFGLAKNIQYFGAGTRLSVL.

The rearrangement uses TRBV9 and TRBJ2-3, with D possibly being TRBD2 (6 bases). Trimming stripped 1 base from V and 3 bases from J, with 12 bases between. Germline V lookup: CDR1 SGDLS, CDR2 YYNGEE. This CDR3 has 15 residues. CDR3 sequence (DNA): TGTGCCAGCAGCGTATATGGCGGGATAACAGATACGCAGTATTTT. Translation: CASSVYGGITDTQYF.

CDR3 bases: TGTGCCAGCTCACCATTTAGCGGGAGGGCCGCGGAAGAGACCCAGTACTTC. This codes for CASSPFSGRAAEETQYF. The genes are TRBV18 and TRBJ2-5; 11 positions agree with TRBD2. The germline V gene has CDR1 KGHSH and CDR2 LQKENI. This CDR3 region has 17 residues. The V segment lost 2 bases and the J segment 3 bases; nucleotides outside the gene matches: 8.

The CDR3 DNA follows: TGTGCCAGCAGAAGAGAAGAGACAGGTACCTACGAGCAGTACTTC. This encodes CASRREETGTYEQYF. This chain connects TRBV6-5 to TRBJ2-7; possibly TRBD1 for D (6 bases). CDR3 length equals 15 residues. Germline values: CDR1 MNHEY, CDR2 SVGAGI. V lost 6 bases and J 2 bases, leaving 17 bases between the germline ends.